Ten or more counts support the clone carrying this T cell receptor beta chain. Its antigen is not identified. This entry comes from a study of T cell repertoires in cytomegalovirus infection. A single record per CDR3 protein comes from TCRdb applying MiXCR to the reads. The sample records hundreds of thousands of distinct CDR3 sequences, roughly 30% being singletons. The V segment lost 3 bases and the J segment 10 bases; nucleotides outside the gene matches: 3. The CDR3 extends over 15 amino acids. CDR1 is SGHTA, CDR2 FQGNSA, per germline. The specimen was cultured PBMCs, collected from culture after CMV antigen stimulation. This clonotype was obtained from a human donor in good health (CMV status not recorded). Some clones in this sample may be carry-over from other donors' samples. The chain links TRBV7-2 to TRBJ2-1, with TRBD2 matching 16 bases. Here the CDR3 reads CASSLGLAGGLEQFF. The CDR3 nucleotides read TGTGCCAGCAGCTTGGGACTAGCGGGGGGGTTAGAGCAGTTCTTC.